A single sample gave rise to the 4 T cell receptor beta chains below, sequenced in a study of cytomegalovirus exposure and HLA in healthy donors. A multiplex PCR was run with 60 Vbeta primers and 13 Jbeta primers. Clones were sequenced by immunoSEQ multiplex PCR, and TCRdb holds only the in-frame ones, with some missing. The sample holds approximately 150,000 clones, approximately 71% seen once. Sequencing used PBMCs. The receptors derive from a man between 50 and 59 years old in good health and CMV-seronegative.

This sequence joins TRBV7-2 and TRBJ1-2; D may be TRBD1 (6 bases). Germline CDR1 reads SGHTA; CDR2 reads FQGNSA. The CDR3 totals 14 residues. Between the trimmed V and J ends, which lost 8 bases and 4 bases, there was a span of 17 bases. This CDR3 is CASQGGGLIYGYTF. As DNA, the CDR3 is TGTGCCAGCCAAGGCGGGGGGCTTATCTATGGCTACACCTTC.

The chain recombines TRBV27 with TRBJ2-3, with 8 bases aligning to TRBD2. This CDR3 spans 15 amino acids. V lost 3 bases to trimming and J lost 1 base; unmatched junction nucleotides: 3. The germline V gene encodes CDR1 MNHEY and CDR2 SMNVEV (reference sequence). The CDR3, as DNA: TGTGCCAGCAGTTTGAAAGCGGGGGGCACAGATACGCAGTATTTT. Translating it yields CASSLKAGGTDTQYF.

The V call is TRBV29-1, the J call TRBJ2-5; possibly TRBD2 for D (6 bases). The CDR3 is 13 residues long. Germline CDR1 reads SQVTM; CDR2 reads ANQGSEA. Trimming left V 4 bases short and J 0 bases short, with 9 bases between. Here the CDR3 reads CSVGRDYQETQYF. CDR3 in DNA: TGCAGCGTTGGGCGGGACTACCAAGAGACCCAGTACTTC.

The table lists this clone with a few counts. This sequence joins TRBV4-1 and TRBJ1-1; unclear D gene. CDR1 and CDR2 from the germline V gene are MGHRA and YSYEKL. V lost 6 bases and J lost 4, with 15 bases in between. This CDR3 region has 14 residues. Here the CDR3 reads CASRMRVESTEAFF. The CDR3 DNA reads TGCGCCAGCAGAATGAGGGTGGAGAGCACTGAAGCTTTCTTT.